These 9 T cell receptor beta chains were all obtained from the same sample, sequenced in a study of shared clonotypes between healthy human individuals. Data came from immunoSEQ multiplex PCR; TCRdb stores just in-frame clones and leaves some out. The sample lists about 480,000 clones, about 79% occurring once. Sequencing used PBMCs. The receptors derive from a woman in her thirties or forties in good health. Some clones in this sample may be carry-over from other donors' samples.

The CDR3 bases are TGTGCCAGCTCCCGAAGCGGCGGGGTCTCTGGAAACACCATATATTTT. Protein sequence: CASSRSGGVSGNTIYF. The genes are TRBV2 and TRBJ1-3; D unclear. Germline V gene data show CDR1 as SNHLY and CDR2 as FYNNEI. With 8 bases removed from V and 0 bases from J, the gap between germline ends came to 17 bases. This CDR3 contains 16 residues.

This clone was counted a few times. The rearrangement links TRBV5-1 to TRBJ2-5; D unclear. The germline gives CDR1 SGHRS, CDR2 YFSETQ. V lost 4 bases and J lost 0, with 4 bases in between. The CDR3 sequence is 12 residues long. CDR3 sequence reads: CASSGDQETQYF. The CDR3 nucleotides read TGCGCCAGCAGCGGAGACCAAGAGACCCAGTACTTC.

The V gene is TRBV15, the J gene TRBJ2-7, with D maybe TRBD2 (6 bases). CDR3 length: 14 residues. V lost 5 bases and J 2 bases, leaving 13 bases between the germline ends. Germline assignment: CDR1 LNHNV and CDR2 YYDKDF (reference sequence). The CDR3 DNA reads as TGTGCCACCAGCCCCCGGGACTCAGCCTACGAGCAGTACTTC. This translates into CATSPRDSAYEQYF.

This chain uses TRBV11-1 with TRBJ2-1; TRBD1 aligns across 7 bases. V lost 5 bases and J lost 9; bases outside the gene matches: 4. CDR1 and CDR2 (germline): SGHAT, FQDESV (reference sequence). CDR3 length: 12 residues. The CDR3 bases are TGTGCCAGCAGCGTAACAGGGGTTGAGCAGTTCTTC. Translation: CASSVTGVEQFF. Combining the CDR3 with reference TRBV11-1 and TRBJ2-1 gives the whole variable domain EAEVAQSPRYKITEKSQAVAFWCDPISGHATLYWYRQILGQGPELLVQFQDESVVDDSQLPKDRFSAERLKGVDSTLKIQPAELGDSAMYLCASSVTGVEQFFGPGTRLTVL.

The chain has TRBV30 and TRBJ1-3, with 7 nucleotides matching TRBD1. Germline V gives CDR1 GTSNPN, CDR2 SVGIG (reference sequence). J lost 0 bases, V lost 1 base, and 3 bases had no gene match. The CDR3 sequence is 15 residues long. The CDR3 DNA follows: TGTGCCTGGAGTGGACAGGGTTACTCTGGAAACACCATATATTTT. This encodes CAWSGQGYSGNTIYF.

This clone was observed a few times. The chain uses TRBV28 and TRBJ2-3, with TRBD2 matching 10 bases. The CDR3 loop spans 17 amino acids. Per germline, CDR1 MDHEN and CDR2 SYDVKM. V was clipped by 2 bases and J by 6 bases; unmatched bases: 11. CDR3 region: CASSLNRSGRGKDTQYF. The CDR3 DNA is TGTGCCAGCAGTTTAAACCGAAGCGGGAGGGGTAAGGATACGCAGTATTTT.

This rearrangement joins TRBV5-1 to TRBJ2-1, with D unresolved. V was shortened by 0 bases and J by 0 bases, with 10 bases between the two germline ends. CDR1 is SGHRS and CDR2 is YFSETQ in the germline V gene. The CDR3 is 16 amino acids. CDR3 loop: CASSLGRDPSYNEQFF. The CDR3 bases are TGCGCCAGCAGCTTGGGTCGAGACCCCTCCTACAATGAGCAGTTCTTC.

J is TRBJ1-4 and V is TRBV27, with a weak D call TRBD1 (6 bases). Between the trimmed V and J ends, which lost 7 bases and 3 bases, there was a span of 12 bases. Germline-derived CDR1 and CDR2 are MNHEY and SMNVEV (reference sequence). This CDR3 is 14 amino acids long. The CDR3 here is CASKVGASNEKLFF. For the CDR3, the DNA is TGTGCCAGCAAGGTGGGGGCTTCTAATGAAAAACTGTTTTTT. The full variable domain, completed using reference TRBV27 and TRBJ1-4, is EAQVTQNPRYLITVTGKKLTVTCSQNMNHEYMSWYRQDPGLGLRQIYYSMNVEVTDKGDVPEGYKVSRKEKRNFPLILESPSPNQTSLYFCASKVGASNEKLFFGSGTQLSVL.

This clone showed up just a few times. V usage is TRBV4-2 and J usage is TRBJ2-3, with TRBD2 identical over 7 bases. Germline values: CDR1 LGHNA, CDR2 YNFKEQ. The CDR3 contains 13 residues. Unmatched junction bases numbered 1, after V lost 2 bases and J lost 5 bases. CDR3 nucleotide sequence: TGTGCCAGCAGCCAACCTAGCGGAGATACGCAGTATTTT. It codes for CASSQPSGDTQYF.